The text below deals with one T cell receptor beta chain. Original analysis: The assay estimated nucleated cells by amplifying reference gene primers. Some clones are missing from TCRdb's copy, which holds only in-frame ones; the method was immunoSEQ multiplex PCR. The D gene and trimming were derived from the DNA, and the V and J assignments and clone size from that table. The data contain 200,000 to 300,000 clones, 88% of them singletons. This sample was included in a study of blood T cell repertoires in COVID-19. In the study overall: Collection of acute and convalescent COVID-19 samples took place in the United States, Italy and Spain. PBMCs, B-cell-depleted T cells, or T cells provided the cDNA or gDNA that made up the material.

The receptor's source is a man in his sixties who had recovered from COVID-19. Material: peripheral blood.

The CDR3 loop reads CASSARQGPNQPQHF. DNA for the CDR3: TGTGCCAGTAGTGCGCGACAGGGTCCTAATCAGCCCCAGCATTTT. The J gene is TRBJ1-5, the V gene TRBV19, with 7 nucleotides matching TRBD1. This CDR3 has 15 residues. The ends lost 5 bases at V and 4 bases at J; junction bases unmatched: 8. Germline V lookup: CDR1 LNHDA, CDR2 SQIVND (reference sequence).